Included here is one T cell receptor beta chain sequence, with context. The data originate from a study of blood T cell repertoires in COVID-19. Study-level information: Material from acute and convalescent COVID-19 was sourced from the United States, Italy and Spain. The analysed material was cDNA or gDNA that came from T cells, B-cell-depleted T cells, or PBMCs.

Per the original methods: By means of reference gene primer amplification, nucleated cell counts were estimated. Profiled with immunoSEQ multiplex PCR; TCRdb holds only in-frame clones, not every one. V and J calls and clone size are as listed in that table; D and trimming were resolved from the DNA. The table shows some 300,000 clones, with around 90% occurring only once. Looked up from germline, CDR1 is SNHLY and CDR2 is FYNNEI. This CDR3 is 14 amino acids long. V shed 6 bases and J 7 bases; nucleotides not matched to a gene: 9. The chain joins TRBV2 to TRBJ1-2; 9 bases are shared with TRBD1. The origin of this receptor is a man aged 18-30 years with active or convalescent COVID-19. Specimen: peripheral blood. DNA of the CDR3: TGTGCCAGCAGGGCTGGACAGGGGCGTTTTGGCTACACCTTC. This codes for CASRAGQGRFGYTF. Full variable domain (missing parts from reference TRBV2 and TRBJ1-2): EPEVTQTPSHQVTQMGQEVILRCVPISNHLYFYWYRQILGQKVEFLVSFYNNEISEKSEIFDDQFSVERPDGSNFTLKIRSTKLEDSAMYFCASRAGQGRFGYTFGSGTRLTVV.